This T cell receptor (beta chain) is from a study of T cell repertoires in cytomegalovirus infection. Whole-study context: Use of recently identified HLA-C-restricted and well-studied HLA-B-restricted CMV epitopes was part of the study. Indications came from public TCR beta signatures; they pointed to CMV infection and to a matching HLA type.

TCRdb called the reads again in MiXCR, with one record for every CDR3 protein. The sample contains approximately 600,000 distinct CDR3 sequences, around two fifths of which appear only once. Points on this clonotype: Its antigen remains unidentified.

The germline CDR1 and CDR2 sequences are SNHLY and FYNNEI. The CDR3 length is 13 residues. Trimming pared 4 bases from V and 5 bases from J, leaving 10 bases between. This sample comprised cultured PBMCs, obtained from culture after CMV antigen stimulation. The chain couples TRBV2 to TRBJ2-3, with D perhaps given as TRBD1 or TRBD2 (5 bases each). The TCR originated in a human donor in good health (CMV status not recorded). Some clones in this sample may be carry-over from other donors' samples. Here the CDR3 reads CASSAQGVDTQYF. The CDR3 DNA sequence: TGTGCCAGCAGTGCGCAGGGAGTAGATACGCAGTATTTT.